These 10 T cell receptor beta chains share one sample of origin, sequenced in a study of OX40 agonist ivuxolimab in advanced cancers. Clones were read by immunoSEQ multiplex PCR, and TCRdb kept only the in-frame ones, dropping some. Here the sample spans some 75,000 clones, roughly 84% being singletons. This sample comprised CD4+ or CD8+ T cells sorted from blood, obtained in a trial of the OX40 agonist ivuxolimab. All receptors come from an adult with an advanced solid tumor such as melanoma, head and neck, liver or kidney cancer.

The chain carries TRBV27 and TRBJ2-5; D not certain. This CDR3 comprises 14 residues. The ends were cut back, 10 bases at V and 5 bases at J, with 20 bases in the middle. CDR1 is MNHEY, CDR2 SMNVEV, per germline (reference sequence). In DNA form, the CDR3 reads TGTGCCACCCGCCCCCTGAGTGGGCGCGAGACCCAGTACTTC. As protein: CATRPLSGRETQYF.

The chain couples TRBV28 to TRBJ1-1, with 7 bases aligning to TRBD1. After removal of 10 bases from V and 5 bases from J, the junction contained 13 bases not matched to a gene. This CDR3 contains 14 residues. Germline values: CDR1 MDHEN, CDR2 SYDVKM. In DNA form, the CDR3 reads TGTGCCACTAGGACAGGCCTGCGGGGAACTGAAGCTTTCTTT. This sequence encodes CATRTGLRGTEAFF.

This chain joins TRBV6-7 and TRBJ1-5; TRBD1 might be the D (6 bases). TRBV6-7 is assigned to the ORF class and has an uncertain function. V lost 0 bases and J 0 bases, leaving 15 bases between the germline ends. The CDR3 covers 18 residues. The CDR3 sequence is CASSYSVRGGYSNQPQHF. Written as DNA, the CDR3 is TGTGCCAGCAGTTACTCGGTGAGGGGGGGGTATAGCAATCAGCCCCAGCATTTT.

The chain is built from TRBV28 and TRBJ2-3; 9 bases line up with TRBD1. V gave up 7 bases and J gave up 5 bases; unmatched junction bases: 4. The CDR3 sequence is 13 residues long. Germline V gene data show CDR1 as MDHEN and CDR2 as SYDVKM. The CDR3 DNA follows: TGTGCCAGCACCATGACAGGGGGAGATACGCAGTATTTT. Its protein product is CASTMTGGDTQYF.

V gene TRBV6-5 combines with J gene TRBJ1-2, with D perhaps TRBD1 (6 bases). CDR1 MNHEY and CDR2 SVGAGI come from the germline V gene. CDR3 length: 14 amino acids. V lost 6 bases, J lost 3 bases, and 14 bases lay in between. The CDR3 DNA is TGTGCCAGCAGGAGGGTGGCAGGGGACTATGGCTACACCTTC. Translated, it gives CASRRVAGDYGYTF.

The CDR3 DNA reads TGTGCCAGCAGTTTTAGGCAGTATAATTCACCCCTCCACTTT. It is translated as CASSFRQYNSPLHF. The chain combines TRBV27 with TRBJ1-6, with no clear D. The CDR3 has 14 amino acids. The V end was cut by 3 bases, the J end by 4 bases, with 7 bases between. CDR1 and CDR2 from the germline V gene are MNHEY and SMNVEV (reference sequence).

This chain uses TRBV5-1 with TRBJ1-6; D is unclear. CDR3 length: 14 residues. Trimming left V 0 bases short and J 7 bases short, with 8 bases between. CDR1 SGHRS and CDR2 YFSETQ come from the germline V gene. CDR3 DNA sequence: TGCGCCAGCAGCTTGGGGGCCGGGAATTCACCCCTCCACTTT. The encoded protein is CASSLGAGNSPLHF.

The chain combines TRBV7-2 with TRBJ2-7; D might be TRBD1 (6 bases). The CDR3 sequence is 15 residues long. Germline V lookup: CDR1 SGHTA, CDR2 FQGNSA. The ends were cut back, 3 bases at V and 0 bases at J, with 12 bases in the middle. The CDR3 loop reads CASSFQGRYSYEQYF. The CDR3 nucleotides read TGTGCCAGCAGCTTTCAGGGGCGATACTCCTACGAGCAGTACTTC.

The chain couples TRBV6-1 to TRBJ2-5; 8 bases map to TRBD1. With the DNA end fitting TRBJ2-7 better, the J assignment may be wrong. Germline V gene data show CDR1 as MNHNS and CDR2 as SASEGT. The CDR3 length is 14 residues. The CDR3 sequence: CASSIAGGRYEQYF. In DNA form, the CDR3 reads TGTGCCAGCAGTATCGCAGGGGGCAGGTACGAGCAGTACTTC.

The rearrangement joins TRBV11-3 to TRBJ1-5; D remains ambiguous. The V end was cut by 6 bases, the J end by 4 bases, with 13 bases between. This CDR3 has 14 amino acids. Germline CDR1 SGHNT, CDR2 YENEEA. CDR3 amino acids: CASSPRNRNQPQHF. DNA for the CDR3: TGTGCCAGCAGTCCCCGTAATCGAAATCAGCCCCAGCATTTT.